This T cell receptor (beta chain) was observed in a study of T cells after yellow fever vaccination. This clonotype was seen repeatedly, ten times or more. TCR cDNA was made by 5'RACE template switching, adding a universal primer site and UMIs. Using its own MiXCR run on the 5' RACE reads, TCRdb lists one record per CDR3 protein. This table has roughly 340,000 distinct CDR3 sequences, around 4.1% appearing once. This CDR3 is built from 14 residues. Germline lookup yields CDR1 SNHLY and CDR2 FYNNEI. Trimming stripped 4 bases from V and 5 bases from J, with 12 bases between. This TCR was recovered from a man in his late teens or twenties who received the YFV17D yellow fever vaccine. This sequence joins TRBV2 and TRBJ1-5; no clear D. The specimen comprised PBMCs, sampled 5 days after the yellow fever booster vaccination. The DNA for the CDR3 is TGTGCCAGCAGTGGCCCCTCCGCGTATCAGCCCCAGCATTTT. It is translated as CASSGPSAYQPQHF.